This is a list of T cell receptor beta chains from one sample in a study of early T cells in non-severe SARS-CoV-2 infection. TCRdb re-derived calls from the 5' RACE reads in MiXCR, one entry per CDR3 protein. The table records around 76,000 distinct CDR3 sequences, more than 12% of them present only once. The sequenced sample was whole blood, obtained at baseline. Source of these receptors: an adult who was a healthcare worker with PCR-confirmed SARS-CoV-2 infection or an uninfected control (not recorded which). Both conserved end residues are part of each CDR3. Fields, in order: clone size, J gene, D gene, CDR3 length, V gene, CDR3 protein, CDR3 DNA. The D gene is left open where the match is weak. Size values are once, few and many counts, or a class for expanded clones, and some rows have none.

clone_size: many
j_call: TRBJ2-5
d_call: .
cdr3_length: 13
v_call: TRBV10-1
cdr3_aa: CASTLEIGGTQYF
cdr3_nt: TGCGCCAGCACCCTCGAAATCGGGGGGACCCAGTACTTC

clone_size: many
j_call: TRBJ2-3
d_call: TRBD2
cdr3_length: 15
v_call: TRBV20-1
cdr3_aa: CSATTSGGAGDTQYF
cdr3_nt: TGCAGTGCTACGACTAGCGGGGGGGCGGGAGATACGCAGTATTTT

clone_size: many
j_call: TRBJ2-3
d_call: TRBD1
cdr3_length: 15
v_call: TRBV7-6
cdr3_aa: CASSSRQGASDTQYF
cdr3_nt: TGTGCCAGCAGCTCGAGACAGGGGGCATCAGATACGCAGTATTTT

clone_size: many
j_call: TRBJ2-1
d_call: .
cdr3_length: 14
v_call: TRBV6-6
cdr3_aa: CASSYRLQIGEQFF
cdr3_nt: TGTGCCAGCAGTTACCGACTTCAAATAGGGGAGCAGTTCTTC

clone_size: .
j_call: TRBJ1-3
d_call: .
cdr3_length: 14
v_call: TRBV28
cdr3_aa: CASSLWLPWDTIYF
cdr3_nt: TGTGCCAGCAGTTTATGGCTCCCCTGGGACACCATATATTTT

clone_size: many
j_call: TRBJ1-6
d_call: TRBD1
cdr3_length: 17
v_call: TRBV11-2
cdr3_aa: CASSLDGQGTYNSPLHF
cdr3_nt: TGTGCCAGCAGCTTAGACGGACAGGGGACATATAATTCACCCCTCCACTTT

clone_size: .
j_call: TRBJ2-2
d_call: TRBD1
cdr3_length: 14
v_call: TRBV7-3
cdr3_aa: CASSSDRDSGELFF
cdr3_nt: TGTGCCAGCAGCTCCGACAGGGATAGCGGGGAGCTGTTTTTT

clone_size: .
j_call: TRBJ2-1
d_call: .
cdr3_length: 11
v_call: TRBV7-8
cdr3_aa: CASSIDNEQFF
cdr3_nt: TGTGCCAGCAGCATCGACAATGAGCAGTTCTTC

clone_size: .
j_call: TRBJ1-4
d_call: .
cdr3_length: 13
v_call: TRBV14
cdr3_aa: CASSQGGWEKLFF
cdr3_nt: TGTGCCAGCAGCCAGGGGGGCTGGGAAAAACTGTTTTTT

clone_size: few
j_call: TRBJ1-3
d_call: .
cdr3_length: 16
v_call: TRBV7-6
cdr3_aa: CASSPRGGSSGNTIYF
cdr3_nt: TGTGCCAGCAGTCCGCGGGGCGGAAGCTCTGGAAACACCATATATTTT

clone_size: many
j_call: TRBJ2-5
d_call: .
cdr3_length: 13
v_call: TRBV15
cdr3_aa: CATTRTAQETQYF
cdr3_nt: TGTGCCACGACCAGGACAGCACAAGAGACCCAGTACTTC

clone_size: .
j_call: TRBJ2-3
d_call: .
cdr3_length: 17
v_call: TRBV5-1
cdr3_aa: CASSLVRGLGIPDTQYF
cdr3_nt: TGCGCCAGCAGCTTGGTCCGTGGGCTCGGGATCCCAGATACGCAGTATTTT

clone_size: few
j_call: TRBJ2-7
d_call: .
cdr3_length: 13
v_call: TRBV10-3
cdr3_aa: CAISSTGSYEQYF
cdr3_nt: TGTGCCATCAGCTCGACAGGCTCCTACGAGCAGTACTTC

clone_size: .
j_call: TRBJ1-4
d_call: .
cdr3_length: 13
v_call: TRBV25-1
cdr3_aa: CASSEYGGEKLFF
cdr3_nt: TGTGCCAGCAGTGAATATGGGGGGGAAAAACTGTTTTTT

clone_size: many
j_call: TRBJ1-4
d_call: .
cdr3_length: 17
v_call: TRBV7-2
cdr3_aa: CASSFWGRAATNEKLFF
cdr3_nt: TGTGCCAGCAGCTTCTGGGGCCGGGCTGCAACTAATGAAAAACTGTTTTTT